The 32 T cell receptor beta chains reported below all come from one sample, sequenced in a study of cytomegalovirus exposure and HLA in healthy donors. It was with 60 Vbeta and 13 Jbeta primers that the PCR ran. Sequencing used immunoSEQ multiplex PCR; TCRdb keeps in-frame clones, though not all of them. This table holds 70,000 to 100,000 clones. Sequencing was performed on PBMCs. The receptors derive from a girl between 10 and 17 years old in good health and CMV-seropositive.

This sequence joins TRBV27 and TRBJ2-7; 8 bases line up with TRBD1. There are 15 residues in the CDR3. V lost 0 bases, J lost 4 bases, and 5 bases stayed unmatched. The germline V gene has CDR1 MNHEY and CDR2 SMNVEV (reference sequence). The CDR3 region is CASSLSGRGPYEQYV. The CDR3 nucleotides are TGTGCCAGCAGTTTATCGGGCAGGGGGCCATACGAGCAGTACGTC.

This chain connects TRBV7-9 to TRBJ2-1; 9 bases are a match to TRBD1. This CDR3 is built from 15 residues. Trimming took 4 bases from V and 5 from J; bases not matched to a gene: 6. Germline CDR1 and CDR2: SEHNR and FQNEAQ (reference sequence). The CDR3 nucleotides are TGTGCCAGCAGCTCCACAGGGGGCCCGAACAATGAGCAGTTCTTC. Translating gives CASSSTGGPNNEQFF.

CDR3 region: CASSDPGTGSTDTQYF. The CDR3 bases are TGTGCCAGCAGTGACCCCGGGACAGGGAGCACAGATACGCAGTATTTT. The chain is built from TRBV25-1 and TRBJ2-3; 9 positions match TRBD1. The germline gives CDR1 MGHDK, CDR2 SYGVNS. The CDR3 is 16 amino acids. V dropped 3 bases and J dropped 0; count of bases not matched to a gene: 4.

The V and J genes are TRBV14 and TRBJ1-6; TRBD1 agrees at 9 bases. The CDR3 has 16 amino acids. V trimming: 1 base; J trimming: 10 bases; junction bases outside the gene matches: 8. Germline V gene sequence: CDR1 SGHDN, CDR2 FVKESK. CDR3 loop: CASSQGPTGGFSPLHF. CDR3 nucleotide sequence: TGTGCCAGCAGCCAAGGACCCACAGGGGGCTTCTCACCCCTCCACTTT.

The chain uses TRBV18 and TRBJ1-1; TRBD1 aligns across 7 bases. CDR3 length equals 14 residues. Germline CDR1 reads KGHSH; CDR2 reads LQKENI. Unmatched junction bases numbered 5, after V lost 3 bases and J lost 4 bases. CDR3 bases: TGTGCCAGCTCACCGTACAGGGGTATCACTGAAGCTTTCTTT. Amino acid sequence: CASSPYRGITEAFF. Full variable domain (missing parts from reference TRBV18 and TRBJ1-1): NAGVMQNPRHLVRRRGQEARLRCSPMKGHSHVYWYRQLPEEGLKFMVYLQKENIIDESGMPKERFSAEFPKEGPSILRIQQVVRGDSAAYFCASSPYRGITEAFFGQGTRLTVV.

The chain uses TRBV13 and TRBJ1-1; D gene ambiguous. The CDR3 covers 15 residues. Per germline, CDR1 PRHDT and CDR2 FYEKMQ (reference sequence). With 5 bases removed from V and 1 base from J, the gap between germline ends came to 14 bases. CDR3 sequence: CASSPPSAANTEAFF. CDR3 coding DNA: TGTGCCAGCAGCCCCCCCAGTGCTGCGAACACTGAAGCTTTCTTT.

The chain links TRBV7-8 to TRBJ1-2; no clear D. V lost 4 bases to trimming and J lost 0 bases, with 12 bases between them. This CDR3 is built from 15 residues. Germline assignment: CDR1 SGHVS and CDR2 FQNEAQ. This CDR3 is CASSSDNRANYGYTF. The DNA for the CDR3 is TGTGCCAGCAGCTCCGACAACCGAGCTAACTATGGCTACACCTTC.

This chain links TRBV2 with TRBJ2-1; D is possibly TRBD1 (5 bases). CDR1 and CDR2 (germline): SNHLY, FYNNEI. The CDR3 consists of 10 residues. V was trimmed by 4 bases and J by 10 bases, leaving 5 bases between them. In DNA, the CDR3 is TGTGCCAGCAGTGGGACAGAGCAGTTCTTC. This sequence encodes CASSGTEQFF. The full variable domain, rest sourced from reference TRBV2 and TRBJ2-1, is EPEVTQTPSHQVTQMGQEVILRCVPISNHLYFYWYRQILGQKVEFLVSFYNNEISEKSEIFDDQFSVERPDGSNFTLKIRSTKLEDSAMYFCASSGTEQFFGPGTRLTVL.

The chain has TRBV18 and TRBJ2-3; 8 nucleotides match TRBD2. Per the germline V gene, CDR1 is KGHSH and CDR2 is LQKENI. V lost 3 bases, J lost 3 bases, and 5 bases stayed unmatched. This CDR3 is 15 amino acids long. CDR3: CASSPRGGNTDTQYF. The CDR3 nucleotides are TGTGCCAGCTCACCCCGGGGGGGGAATACAGATACGCAGTATTTT.

The CDR3: CASSCNRDSLPNAPYEQYV. The CDR3 nucleotides are TGTGCCAGCAGCTGCAACCGGGACAGTCTTCCCAATGCCCCCTACGAGCAGTACGTC. The J gene is TRBJ2-7, the V gene TRBV11-2; 7 nucleotides agree with TRBD1. There are 19 residues in the CDR3. The germline V gene encodes CDR1 SGHAT and CDR2 FQNNGV. V lost 4 bases to trimming and J lost 2 bases; unmatched junction nucleotides: 20.

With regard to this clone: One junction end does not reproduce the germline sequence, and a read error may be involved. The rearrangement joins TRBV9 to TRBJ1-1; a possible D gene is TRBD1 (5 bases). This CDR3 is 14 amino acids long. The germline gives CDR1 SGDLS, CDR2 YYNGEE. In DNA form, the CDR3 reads TGTGCCAGCAGCGTCGGGGGGATGAAAACTGAAGCTTTCTTT. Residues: CASSVGGMKTEAFF.

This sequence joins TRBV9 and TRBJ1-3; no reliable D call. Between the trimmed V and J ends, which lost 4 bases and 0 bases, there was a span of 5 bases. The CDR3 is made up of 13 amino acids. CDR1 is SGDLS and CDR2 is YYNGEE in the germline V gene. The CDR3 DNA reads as TGTGCCAGCAGCCTGAGCTCTGGAAACACCATATATTTT. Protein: CASSLSSGNTIYF.

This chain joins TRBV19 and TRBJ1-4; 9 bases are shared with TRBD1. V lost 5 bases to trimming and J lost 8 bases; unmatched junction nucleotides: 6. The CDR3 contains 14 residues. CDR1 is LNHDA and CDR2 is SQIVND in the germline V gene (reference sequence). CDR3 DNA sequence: TGTGCCAGTAGTCTCCGGGACAGGGTCGAAAAACTGTTTTTT. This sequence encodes CASSLRDRVEKLFF.

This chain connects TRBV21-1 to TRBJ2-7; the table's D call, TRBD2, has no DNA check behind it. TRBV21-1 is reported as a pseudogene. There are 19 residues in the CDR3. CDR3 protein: CASSKGGVRRKEDSYEQYV. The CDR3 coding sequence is TGTGCCAGCAGCAAAGGGGGAGTGAGGCGAAAAGAGGACTCCTACGAGCAGTACGTC.

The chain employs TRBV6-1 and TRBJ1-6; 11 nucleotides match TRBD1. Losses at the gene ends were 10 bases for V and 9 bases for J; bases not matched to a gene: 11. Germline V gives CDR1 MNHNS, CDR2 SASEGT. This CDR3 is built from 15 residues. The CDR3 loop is CATLGRTGGGSPLHF. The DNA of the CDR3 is TGTGCCACCTTGGGGCGGACAGGGGGCGGTTCACCCCTCCACTTT.

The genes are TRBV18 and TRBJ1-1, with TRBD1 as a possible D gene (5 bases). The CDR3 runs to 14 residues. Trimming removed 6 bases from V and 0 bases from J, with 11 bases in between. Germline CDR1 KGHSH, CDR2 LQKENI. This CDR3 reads CASSKAGLNTEAFF. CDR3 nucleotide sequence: TGTGCCAGCTCGAAGGCGGGGCTGAACACTGAAGCTTTCTTT. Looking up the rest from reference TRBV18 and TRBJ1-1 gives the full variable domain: NAGVMQNPRHLVRRRGQEARLRCSPMKGHSHVYWYRQLPEEGLKFMVYLQKENIIDESGMPKERFSAEFPKEGPSILRIQQVVRGDSAAYFCASSKAGLNTEAFFGQGTRLTVV.

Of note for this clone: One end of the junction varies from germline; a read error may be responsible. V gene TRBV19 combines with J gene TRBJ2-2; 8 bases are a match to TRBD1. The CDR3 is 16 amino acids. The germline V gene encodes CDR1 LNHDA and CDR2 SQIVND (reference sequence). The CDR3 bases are TGTGCCAGTTGTATCGGGGACAGGACGAACACCGGGGAGCTGTTTTTT. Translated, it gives CASCIGDRTNTGELFF. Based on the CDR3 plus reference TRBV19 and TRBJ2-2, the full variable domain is DGGITQSPKYLFRKEGQNVTLSCEQNLNHDAMYWYRQDPGQGLRLIYYSQIVNDFQKGDIAEGYSVSREKKESFPLTVTSAQKNPTAFYLCASCIGDRTNTGELFFGEGSRLTVL.

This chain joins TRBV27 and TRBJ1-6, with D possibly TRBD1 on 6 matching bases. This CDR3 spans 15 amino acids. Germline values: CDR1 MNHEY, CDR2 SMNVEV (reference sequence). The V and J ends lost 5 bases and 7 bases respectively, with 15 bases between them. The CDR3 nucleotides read TGTGCCAGCAGTCCAAGCGAAAGGGGGAATTCACCCCTCCACTTT. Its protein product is CASSPSERGNSPLHF.

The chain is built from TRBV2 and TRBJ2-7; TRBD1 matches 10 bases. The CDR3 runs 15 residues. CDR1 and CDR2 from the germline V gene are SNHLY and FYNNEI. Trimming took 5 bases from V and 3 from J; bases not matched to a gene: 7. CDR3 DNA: TGTGCCAGCAGTTCTCCCGGGACAGGGGTCTACGAGCAGTACGTC. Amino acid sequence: CASSSPGTGVYEQYV.

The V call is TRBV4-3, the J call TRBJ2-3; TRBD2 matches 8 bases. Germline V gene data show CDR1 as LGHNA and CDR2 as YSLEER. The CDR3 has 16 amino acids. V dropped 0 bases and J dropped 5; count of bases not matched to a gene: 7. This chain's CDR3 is CASSQDRGGREDTQYF. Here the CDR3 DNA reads TGCGCCAGCAGCCAAGATCGGGGGGGGCGCGAAGATACGCAGTATTTT.

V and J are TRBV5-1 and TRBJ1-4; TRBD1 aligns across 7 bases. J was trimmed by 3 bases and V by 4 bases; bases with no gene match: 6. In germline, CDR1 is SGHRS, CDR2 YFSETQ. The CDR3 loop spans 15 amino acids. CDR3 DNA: TGCGCCAGCAGCCCACAACAGGGGTCTAATGAAAAACTGTTTTTT. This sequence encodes CASSPQQGSNEKLFF.

In nucleotides, the CDR3 is TGCAGCGTTTCGGGACAGGGGAGCTCTGGGGCCAACGTCCTGACTTTC. This gives the protein CSVSGQGSSGANVLTF. This chain links TRBV29-1 with TRBJ2-6; 10 nucleotides align to TRBD1. Germline values: CDR1 SQVTM, CDR2 ANQGSEA. Trimming cost V 5 bases and J 0 bases; bases outside gene matches: 4. This CDR3 is 16 amino acids long.

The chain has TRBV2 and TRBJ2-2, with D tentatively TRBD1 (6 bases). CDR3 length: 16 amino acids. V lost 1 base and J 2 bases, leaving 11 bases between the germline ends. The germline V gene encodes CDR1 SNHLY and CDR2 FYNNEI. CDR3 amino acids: CASSEEGTLNTGELFF. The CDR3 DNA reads TGTGCCAGCAGTGAAGAAGGGACACTTAACACCGGGGAGCTGTTTTTT.

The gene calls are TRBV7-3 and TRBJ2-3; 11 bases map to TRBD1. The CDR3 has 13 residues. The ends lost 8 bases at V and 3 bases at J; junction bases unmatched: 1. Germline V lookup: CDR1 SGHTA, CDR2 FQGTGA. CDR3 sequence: CASGQGATDTQYF. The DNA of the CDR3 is TGTGCCAGCGGACAGGGGGCGACAGATACGCAGTATTTT.

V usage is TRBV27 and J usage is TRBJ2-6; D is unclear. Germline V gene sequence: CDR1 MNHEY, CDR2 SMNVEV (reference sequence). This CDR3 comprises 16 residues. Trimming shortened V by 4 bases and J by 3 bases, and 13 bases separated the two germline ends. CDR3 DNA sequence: TGTGCCAGCAGTTCCCCTCAGGCAGATGGGGCCAACGTCCTGACTTTC. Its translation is CASSSPQADGANVLTF.

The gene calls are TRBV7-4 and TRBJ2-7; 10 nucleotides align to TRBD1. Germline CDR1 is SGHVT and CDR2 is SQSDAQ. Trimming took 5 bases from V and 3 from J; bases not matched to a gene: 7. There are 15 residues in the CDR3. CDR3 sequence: CASSPPRTGGYEQYV. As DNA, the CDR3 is TGTGCCAGCAGCCCCCCACGGACAGGGGGCTACGAGCAGTACGTC.

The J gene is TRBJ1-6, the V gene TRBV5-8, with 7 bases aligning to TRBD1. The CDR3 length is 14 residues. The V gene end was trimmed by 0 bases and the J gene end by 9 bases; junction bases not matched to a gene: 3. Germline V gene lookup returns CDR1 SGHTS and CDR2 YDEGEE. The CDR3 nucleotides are TGTGCCAGCAGCTTGGGTCGGGACAGTTCACCCCTCCACTTT. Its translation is CASSLGRDSSPLHF.

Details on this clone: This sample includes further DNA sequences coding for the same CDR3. CDR3: CASSYRGSSGNTIYF. The CDR3 bases are TGTGCCAGCAGTTACAGGGGTAGCTCTGGAAACACCATATATTTT. V and J are TRBV6-5 and TRBJ1-3; D might be TRBD1 (5 bases). The CDR3 is 15 residues long. In germline, CDR1 is MNHEY, CDR2 SVGAGI. Trimming left V 2 bases short and J 0 bases short, with 8 bases between.

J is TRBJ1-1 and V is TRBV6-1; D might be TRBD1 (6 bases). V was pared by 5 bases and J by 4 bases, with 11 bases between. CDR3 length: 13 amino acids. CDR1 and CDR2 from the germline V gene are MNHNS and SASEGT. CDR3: CASSPRGGTEAFF. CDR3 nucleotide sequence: TGTGCCAGCAGTCCCAGGGGCGGCACTGAAGCTTTCTTT.

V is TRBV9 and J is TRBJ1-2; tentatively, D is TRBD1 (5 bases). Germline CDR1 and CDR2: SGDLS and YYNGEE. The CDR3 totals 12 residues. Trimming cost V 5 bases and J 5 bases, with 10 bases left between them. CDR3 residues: CASRGPVYGYTF. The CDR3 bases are TGTGCCAGCAGGGGGCCTGTATATGGCTACACCTTC.

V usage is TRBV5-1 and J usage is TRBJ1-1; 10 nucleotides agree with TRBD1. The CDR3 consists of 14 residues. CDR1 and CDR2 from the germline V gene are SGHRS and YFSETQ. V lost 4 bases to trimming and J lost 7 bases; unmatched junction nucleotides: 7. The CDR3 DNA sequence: TGCGCCAGCAGCGTCCGGGACAGGGGTTTTGAAGCTTTCTTT. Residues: CASSVRDRGFEAFF.

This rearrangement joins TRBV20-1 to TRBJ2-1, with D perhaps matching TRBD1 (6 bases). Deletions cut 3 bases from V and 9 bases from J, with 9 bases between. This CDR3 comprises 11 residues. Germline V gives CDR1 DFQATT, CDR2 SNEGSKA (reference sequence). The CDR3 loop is CSARIQGEQFF. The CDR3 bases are TGCAGTGCTAGGATACAGGGTGAGCAGTTCTTC.